The rows below give T cell receptor beta chains drawn from one sample of a study of blood T cell repertoires in COVID-19. TCRdb's table, derived via immunoSEQ multiplex PCR, lists solely in-frame clones and lacks some. The profile shows 130,000 to 150,000 clones, roughly 90% of them singletons. The sequenced sample was peripheral blood. Every receptor here comes from a man aged 50-60 years with active or convalescent COVID-19. Both conserved end residues are part of each CDR3. A D gene is named only where the DNA matches it firmly. Clone size appears in some rows only: once, few, many, or a class for an expanded clone.

d_call clone_size j_call cdr3_length v_call cdr3_nt cdr3_aa
TRBD1 - TRBJ1-1 15 TRBV27 TGTGCCAGCAGTACCCGACAGGGGGCGGTCACTGAAGCTTTCTTT CASSTRQGAVTEAFF
- - TRBJ1-5 14 TRBV19 TGTGCCAGTAGTATGGCCGGACAGCGTCAGCCCCAGCATTTT CASSMAGQRQPQHF
- - TRBJ1-1 13 TRBV5-1 TGCGCCAGCAGGTCAGGGCAGGGCCCTGAAGCTTTCTTT CASRSGQGPEAFF
- - TRBJ2-7 10 TRBV6-5 TGTGCCAGCTCACGGGGCGAGCAGTACTTC CASSRGEQYF
- - TRBJ1-5 13 TRBV19 TGTGCCAGTCAAGACTATAGCAATCAGCCCCAGCATTTT CASQDYSNQPQHF
- - TRBJ1-1 14 TRBV7-9 TGTGCCAGCAGCTTAGGGACAGAGAACACTGAAGCTTTCTTT CASSLGTENTEAFF
- - TRBJ1-4 15 TRBV2 TGTGCCAGCAGTGGGGACACCTCAACTAATGAAAAACTGTTTTTT CASSGDTSTNEKLFF
TRBD2 few TRBJ2-7 13 TRBV7-9 TGTGCCAGCAGCAGGGGCGGGGGGAACGAGCAGTACTTC CASSRGGGNEQYF
- - TRBJ2-1 13 TRBV4-1 TGCGCCAGCAGCCAAGACGGGGTACGGTCTCCGTTCTTC CASSQDGVRSPFF
- - TRBJ1-2 17 TRBV4-1 TGCGCCAGCAGCCACCTGGGACCAGGGGTTTCCCCCTATGGCTACACCTTC CASSHLGPGVSPYGYTF
TRBD1 - TRBJ2-3 13 TRBV6-5 TGTGCCAGCAGGGACAGGGACAGGGATACGCAGTATTTT CASRDRDRDTQYF
- - TRBJ1-1 12 TRBV19 TGTGCCAGTACCTGGGGGGAGACTGAAGCTTTCTTT CASTWGETEAFF
TRBD1 - TRBJ2-7 13 TRBV19 TGTGCCAGTAGCCGGACAGGGGGCTACGAGCAGTACTTC CASSRTGGYEQYF
TRBD2 - TRBJ2-5 16 TRBV6-6 TGTGCCAGCAGTCGACTAGCGGGGCAACCTGAAGAGACCCAGTACTTC CASSRLAGQPEETQYF
- once TRBJ2-3 14 TRBV29-1 TGCAGCGTTGCCCGGGAGCAAGGGACAGATACGCAGTATTTT CSVAREQGTDTQYF
- - TRBJ2-6 17 TRBV18 TGTGCCAGCTCACCACCGTTCGGGTCCTCTGGGGCCAACGTCCTGACTTTC CASSPPFGSSGANVLTF
- - TRBJ2-4 16 TRBV15 TGTGCCACCAGCAGAGACAGGTCACTAGCCAAAAACATTCAGTACTTC CATSRDRSLAKNIQYF
TRBD2 - TRBJ2-7 15 TRBV7-8 TGTGCCAGCAGCCCCAGCGGGAGTGGCTCCTACGAGCAGTACTTC CASSPSGSGSYEQYF
TRBD1 - TRBJ1-5 15 TRBV6-5 TGTGCCACTCGACAGGGGGCCTTTAGCAATCAGCCCCAGCATTTT CATRQGAFSNQPQHF
- - TRBJ1-3 16 TRBV5-1 TGCGCCAGCAGCTCCACAGTGTCGTCCTCTGGAAACACCATATATTTT CASSSTVSSSGNTIYF
- - TRBJ2-7 14 TRBV6-5 TGTGCCAGCAGTAACACTAGACAGGTGGGGGAGCAGTACTTC CASSNTRQVGEQYF
TRBD2 - TRBJ2-5 14 TRBV7-9 TGTGCCAGCAGCCCGGGACTAGCGGGAGAGACCCAGTACTTC CASSPGLAGETQYF
TRBD2 - TRBJ2-3 17 TRBV7-3 TGTGCCAGCAGCTTAAGGGGTCTAGCGGAGGGCACAGATACGCAGTATTTT CASSLRGLAEGTDTQYF
TRBD1 - TRBJ2-3 14 TRBV2 TGTGCCAGCAGTGAGAAATTGACAGGGAGTACGCAGTATTTT CASSEKLTGSTQYF
- medium-sized TRBJ2-6 16 TRBV5-4 TGTGCCAGCAGCCGGGACACTGGCTCTGGGGCCAACGTCCTGACTTTC CASSRDTGSGANVLTF
- - TRBJ2-1 16 TRBV5-4 TGTGCCAGCAGTTGGGGCCAACTATCCTTGGGCGATGAGCAGTTCTTC CASSWGQLSLGDEQFF
- - TRBJ1-1 13 TRBV6-5 TGTGCCAGCAGTTCTACCCTTGAGGCTGAAGCTTTCTTT CASSSTLEAEAFF
- few TRBJ2-5 12 TRBV19 TGTGCCAGTTCTACAGGGTCAGAGACCCAGTACTTC CASSTGSETQYF
- - TRBJ1-2 13 TRBV28 TGTGCCAGCCTCCGGGGAGGAGGCTATGGCTACACCTTC CASLRGGGYGYTF
- - TRBJ1-3 17 TRBV28 TGTGCCAGCATCCCCCCGGCAGGCAGTTCCTCTGGAAACACCATATATTTT CASIPPAGSSSGNTIYF
TRBD1 - TRBJ1-6 15 TRBV3-1/TRBV3-2 TGTGCCAGCAGCCAAGGACAGGGATCGAATTCACCCCTCCACTTT CASSQGQGSNSPLHF
- - TRBJ1-1 15 TRBV11-2 TGTGCCAGCAGCTTAGTGGGGGGAACGAACACTGAAGCTTTCTTT CASSLVGGTNTEAFF
TRBD1 - TRBJ2-7 14 TRBV28 TGTGCCAGCCTTGCCCCCGACAGGGGCAACGAGCAGTACTTC CASLAPDRGNEQYF
TRBD1 few TRBJ1-6 15 TRBV28 TGTGCCAGCAGTACTATAGGACAGGGTAGCTCACCCCTCCACTTT CASSTIGQGSSPLHF
- - TRBJ2-5 16 TRBV7-2 TGTGCCAGCAGCTTGGCTCGCGGGGCCTCCCAAGAGACCCAGTACTTC CASSLARGASQETQYF
- once TRBJ2-3 14 TRBV5-1 TGCGCCAGCAGCTCTGGACACCGCACAGATACGCAGTATTTT CASSSGHRTDTQYF
- - TRBJ2-7 14 TRBV18 TGTGCCAGCTCATTCGGACTGAGCGTCTACGAGCAGTACTTC CASSFGLSVYEQYF
- - TRBJ1-1 15 TRBV14 TGTGCCAGCAGCCGTTTCGAGGCAATGAACACTGAAGCTTTCTTT CASSRFEAMNTEAFF
- - TRBJ1-1 13 TRBV7-3 TGTGCCAGCAGCCGGGATGGCGACACTGAAGCTTTCTTT CASSRDGDTEAFF
TRBD1 - TRBJ1-1 14 TRBV28 TGTGCCAGCAGAACCGGGACAGGGAACACTGAAGCTTTCTTT CASRTGTGNTEAFF
- - TRBJ2-7 11 TRBV28 TGTGCCAGCAGTTCAGGGTTCGAGCAGTACTTC CASSSGFEQYF
TRBD2 - TRBJ2-7 13 TRBV6-5 TGTGCCAGCCTAGCGGGAGACACCTACGAGCAGTACTTC CASLAGDTYEQYF
- - TRBJ2-2 16 TRBV28 TGTGCCAGCAGTTTTTGGGCCACAGGGAACACCGGGGAGCTGTTTTTT CASSFWATGNTGELFF
TRBD2 - TRBJ2-3 20 TRBV9 TGTGCCAGCAGCGCAGAGGGTGGAGGAGGCGGGAGGGCCGGCACAGATACGCAGTATTTT CASSAEGGGGGRAGTDTQYF
TRBD2 - TRBJ2-5 16 TRBV24-1 TGTGCCACCAGTGAGTTGGGACTAGCGGGAGTTGAGACCCAGTACTTC CATSELGLAGVETQYF
TRBD2 - TRBJ2-7 21 TRBV28 TGTGCCAGCAGAACCGGGACCTTATGGCGGACTAGCGGGAGAGGGTCCTACGAGCAGTACTTC CASRTGTLWRTSGRGSYEQYF
- - TRBJ2-7 13 TRBV24-1 TGTGCCACCAGTGCCAGGGGAAACCTCGGGCAGTACTTC CATSARGNLGQYF
- - TRBJ2-7 11 TRBV30 TGTGCCTGGAGCGACAGATTCGAGCAGTACTTC CAWSDRFEQYF
- - TRBJ1-3 13 TRBV10-3 TGTGCCATCAGTGAGTCTGAAGTAGTCACCATATATTTT CAISESEVVTIYF
- - TRBJ1-1 14 TRBV3-1/TRBV3-2 TGTGCCAGCAGCCAAGCGCGGGGGCTCTCTGAAGCTTTCTTT CASSQARGLSEAFF
- - TRBJ2-7 12 TRBV5-1 TGCGGGCCTCGAGGTATCTCCTCCGAGCAGTACTTC CGPRGISSEQYF
TRBD1 - TRBJ2-7 13 TRBV10-1 TGCGCCAGCAGTCCCGGGACAGAGACCGAGCAGTACTTC CASSPGTETEQYF
- - TRBJ2-1 11 TRBV18 TGTGCCAGCTCAACTGCGGATGAGCAGTTCTTC CASSTADEQFF
- - TRBJ2-5 14 TRBV28 TGTGCCAGCAGTTCGGGTAGGGGTTGGGGGACCCAGTACTTC CASSSGRGWGTQYF
TRBD1 once TRBJ2-1 14 TRBV2 TGTGCCAGCAGTGAACGGGACAGCTACAATGAGCAGTTCTTC CASSERDSYNEQFF
- - TRBJ2-7 15 TRBV6-6 TGTGCCAGCAGTTACTCGAATTCCCTAGCCAACGAGCAGTACTTC CASSYSNSLANEQYF
- - TRBJ1-2 13 TRBV7-9 TGTGCCAGCAGCTTAAAGGAGGAAAGTGGCTACACCTTC CASSLKEESGYTF
TRBD2 once TRBJ2-5 13 TRBV20-1 TGCAGTGCTAGTATCCGGGAGCGGGGAACCCAGTACTTC CSASIRERGTQYF
TRBD2 - TRBJ2-2 19 TRBV5-1 TGCGCCAGCAGCCCCTTCCGGACTAGCGAAACGACGGGCACCGGGGAGCTGTTTTTT CASSPFRTSETTGTGELFF
TRBD1 - TRBJ1-6 15 TRBV6-5 TGTGCCAGCAGTTACTCCGGGACAGCCAATTCACCCCTCCACTTT CASSYSGTANSPLHF